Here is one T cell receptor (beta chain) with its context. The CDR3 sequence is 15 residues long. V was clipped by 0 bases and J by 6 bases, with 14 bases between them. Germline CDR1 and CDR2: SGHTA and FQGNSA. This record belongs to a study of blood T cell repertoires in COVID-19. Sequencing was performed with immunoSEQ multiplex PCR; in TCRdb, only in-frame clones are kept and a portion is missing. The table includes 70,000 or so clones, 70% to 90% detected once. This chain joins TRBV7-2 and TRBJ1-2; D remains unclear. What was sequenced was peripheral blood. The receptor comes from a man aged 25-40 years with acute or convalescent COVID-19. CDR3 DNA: TGTGCCAGCAGCTTAGCACTTGGGAGGGCGAATGGCTACACCTTC. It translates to CASSLALGRANGYTF.